This T cell receptor beta chain was sequenced in a study of cytomegalovirus exposure and HLA in healthy donors (dated by TCRdb to about 2017). In the study overall: According to an earlier analysis of several hundred of the donors, about 170 million T cells yielded 120 million or so unique TCR beta sequences and about 300 Gb of sequence data. Because of strong linkage in the cohort, roughly 5 DR-DQ haplotypes were treated as single units for association and clustering. Besides the first cohort of 666 subjects, a separate validation cohort made up of over 95 different subjects was used. Of the 300 to 500 genotyped donors, 81% were placed in the genetic ancestry cluster associated with self-reported Caucasian donors. HLA typing included class I and class II loci at four-digit resolution. An earlier analysis of some 500 of the donors applied high-throughput TCR beta sequencing to assess whether each TCR beta V gene segment acted as functional or pseudogenic. High-throughput TCR immunosequencing, statistical association of individual TCRs with disease status, and machine learning were combined to predict cytomegalovirus infection status. Around 330 gigabases of sequencing data and around 90 million unique TCR sequences made up an early release that covered some 640 HLA-typed donors. Among a few hundred genotyped donors of the cohort, an average of about 240,000 unique TCR beta nucleotide sequences were sequenced per donor, around 20% of them non-productive. The number of donors typed differed by locus, with 629-630 for A, B, C, DRB1 and DQB1, about 500 for DQA1, 606 for DPA1, and some 440 for DPB1. Rather than drawing on any new phenotypic data, the later analysis identified candidate immune exposures from TCR beta sequences and the way those sequences occurred across donors. All discovery cohort repertoires had been generated using a single sequencing platform. The study aimed to test whether cataloging public T cell receptors could reveal signatures of past pathogen exposure. A later genetic analysis took genome-wide SNP genotypes for 398 of the 666 donors and used that subset as a discovery cohort. The T cell repertoires of around 670 subjects were profiled by immunosequencing and related to cytomegalovirus serostatus. Donor age, sex, ethnicity and CMV serostatus were compiled together with the repertoire data. To study patterns of TCR occurrence, a later analysis re-analyzed previously published TCR beta repertoires from hundreds of donors and added high-resolution HLA genotyping.

There are 16 amino acids in the CDR3, from cysteine to phenylalanine inclusive. Solely the CDR3 DNA is kept, with 48 bases framed from the first base. The junction carries 12 bases between V and J, which are trimmed by 2 bases and 2 bases respectively. CDR1 SGHNT and CDR2 YENEEA were looked up in the germline V gene. Concerning this clone: Its specific antigen is unknown.

The paper as a whole reports these results and caveats: A further reported finding was that TCR beta sequences accurately predicted the HLA-A and HLA-B alleles for most subjects in the first cohort. The sequencing pipeline was judged likely to have produced a cluster of highly shared sequence variants as a technical artifact. Some 16 rarely observed V segments, including chromosome 9 orphons, were excluded from the earlier analysis of about 600 of the donors because counts were too low. A later genetic analysis reported fewer N-insertions in productive TCRs among donors in an Asian-associated ancestry cluster than the roughly 720-donor mean. A later genetic analysis associated a missense DCLRE1C variant with V-gene and J-gene trimming of TCR beta chains, and an independent cohort replicated the association. The classifier was reported to diagnose cytomegalovirus status with high specificity and sensitivity in both the original and validation cohorts. A few of the identified cytomegalovirus-associated TCR beta chains were confirmed in vitro to be specific for cytomegalovirus antigens. Several of the top co-occurrence clusters appeared to be linked to parvovirus B19, influenza, CMV and Epstein-Barr virus, according to a later analysis. In this cohort, only TCR beta chains were sequenced, and detectable features were limited by the absence of alpha or paired-chain data. Across donors, most TCR sequences were observed very rarely, whereas some public TCRs were present in many individuals. Because the 87-base-pair reads could not distinguish some IMGT-functional V segments, including TRBV6-2 and TRBV6-3, those segments were excluded. An earlier analysis of approximately 600 of the donors showed that most TCR beta V segments appeared in productive rearrangements either about 87% or about 30% of the time, which broadly matched IMGT annotations. Presence/absence analyses assumed roughly uniform sequencing depth across donors, an assumption that may not hold. When HLA alleles, especially DR and DQ, strongly co-occurred, TCR associations were difficult to assign to individual alleles. According to a later analysis, most CMV-associated TCR beta chains appeared to be HLA-restricted, and the HLA associations seemed to be driven largely by CMV exposure. Linkage disequilibrium might explain the correlated functional status among segregating V segments, but an unknown experimental factor could not be excluded. A total of some 180 TCR beta chains were listed by the study as associated with cytomegalovirus. According to the authors, the approach could potentially be generalized to other disease states and immunological phenotypes. In a later analysis, the rate of TCR association differed among HLA loci, with DRB1 alleles having the most associated TCRs and HLA-C alleles having the fewest. Specific HLA alleles were associated with roughly 16,000 TCR beta sequences at a false discovery rate of 0.05 in a later analysis. The only immune exposure information available for the cohort was CMV serostatus. Because some donors lacked HLA typing at each locus, the association tests relied only on the typed subset. In a later analysis, HLA-associated TCR beta chains showed more clonal expansion and lower generation probabilities than non-associated chains that were equally common.

The cohort consisted of more than 650 healthy bone marrow donors. At the time of sampling, all cohort members were nominally healthy, though unrecorded immune exposures were likely present. The donor tested CMV seronegative, placing the donor among the roughly 340 seronegative members of the cohort. A peripheral blood sample was provided by each donor, and peripheral blood mononuclear cells were used for TCR beta sequencing. The Qiagen DNeasy Blood Extraction Kit was used to extract genomic DNA from the blood cell samples. Libraries were prepared through the immunoSEQ multiplex PCR assay. For the multiplex PCR, a mixture combining 60 forward primers for TCR Vbeta segments and 13 reverse primers for TCR Jbeta segments was used. The CDR3 region of rearranged TCR beta genes was amplified from genomic DNA by a multiplex PCR assay. On the Illumina HiSeq System, the amplified TCR beta libraries were sequenced as 87-base-pair reads. The paper's data handling went like this. In a later analysis, some 80 million unique TCR beta chains were counted across the roughly 670 repertoires, and roughly 11 million of these chains were shared by at least two donors. A nearest-neighbor algorithm error-corrected the raw reads and collapsed the reads into unique sequences, merging closely related sequences to remove PCR and sequencing errors. To assign V, D and J gene segments, CDR3 sequences were aligned to IMGT reference sequences. Each retained sequence needed at least a six-nucleotide match to both a V gene segment and a J gene segment. A rearrangement counted as productive if the CDR3 had no stop codons and remained in frame with V and J, and every other rearrangement counted as non-productive. CDR3 was defined by IMGT convention, running from the second conserved V-encoded cysteine to the conserved J-encoded phenylalanine. The earlier analysis of 450 to 750 of the donors excluded any sequence lacking an unambiguous match to a single V gene segment. In an earlier analysis of almost 600 of the donors, a V segment was called functional when productive rearrangements were above 56.7%, and segregating when the standard deviation between donors exceeded 5%. A statistical classification framework was built to diagnose cytomegalovirus status from the catalog of TCR beta chain sequences. V and J gene assignment, in a later analysis, came from comparing TCR nucleotide sequences with IMGT/GENE-DB human TR gene sequences. The TCRdist pipeline was used in a later analysis to assign CDR3 sequences and most-parsimonious VDJ recombination scenarios. In a later analysis, each TCR beta chain was defined by its CDR3 amino acid sequence together with its V-gene family, and reads without a unique V-gene family were excluded. As a way to deal with suspected cross-contamination and a sequencing artifact, a later analysis dropped more than 500 nucleotide sequences that were highly shared and had low generation probability. In a later analysis, a clonal expansion index for each public chain was calculated from normalized within-repertoire ranks of inferred template counts. In a later analysis, generation probabilities were computed using a VDJ recombination model fitted to out-of-frame rearrangements, and the results were checked against IGoR. A later analysis scored TCR-TCR, TCR-HLA and TCR-CMV co-occurrence with hypergeometric tests, applying a repertoire-size bias correction to TCR pairs. False discovery rates were estimated in a later analysis by permuting HLA or CMV assignments 20 times. In a later analysis, co-occurring TCRs were grouped using DBSCAN, with TCRdist sequence similarity added in when clustering inside HLA-allele-positive subsets. Co-occurrence clustering excluded repertoires with fewer than 30,000 or more than 120,000 public chains, plus five with anomalous nucleotide sharing. TCRdb holds this immuneACCESS table with in-frame rearrangements only. Some clones are missing; in checked studies, unresolved V genes explain under half, and the rest has no known cause. That table supplies the V and J calls and clone size; D and trimming were determined from the DNA. For this sample, the table gives just over 150,000 clones. In total, the top ten clones hold about 1.2% of the sample.

The sequenced material came from PBMCs. This TCR was recovered from a woman aged 60-75 years in good health and CMV-seronegative. Here the chain combines TRBV11-3 and TRBJ2-2; a tentative D match to TRBD2 spans 6 bases. The CDR3 region: CASSLLGTPNTGELFF. In nucleotides, the sequence is TGTGCCAGCAGCTTATTGGGGACTCCAAACACCGGGGAGCTGTTTTTT. Beyond the CDR3, the reference TRBV11-3 and TRBJ2-2 genes provide the residues; the full variable domain reads: EAGVVQSPRYKIIEKKQPVAFWCNPISGHNTLYWYLQNLGQGPELLIRYENEEAVDDSQLPKDRFSAERLKGVDSTLKIQPAELGDSAVYLCASSLLGTPNTGELFFGEGSRLTVL.